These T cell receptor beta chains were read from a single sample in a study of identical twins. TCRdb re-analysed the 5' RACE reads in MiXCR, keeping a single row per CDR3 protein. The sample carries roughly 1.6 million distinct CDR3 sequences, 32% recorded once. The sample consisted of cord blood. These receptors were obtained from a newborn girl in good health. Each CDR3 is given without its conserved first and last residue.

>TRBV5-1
ASRAATPPYEQY
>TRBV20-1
SATLVTDTQY
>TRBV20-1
SAPRVIDTQY
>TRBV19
ASSMGLAAYEQY
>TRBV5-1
ASSSTLRGRGSYNEQF
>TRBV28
ASSLPGTGIQPQH
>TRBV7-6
ASSPRLVKETQY
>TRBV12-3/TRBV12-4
ASSFIPRTSGNETQY
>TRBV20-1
SAESTDGYQPQH
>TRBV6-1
ASRGFATDTQY
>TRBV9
ASSVSTSTDTQY
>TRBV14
ASSQDGRQTYEQY
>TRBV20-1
SARDPRLAGGTDTQY
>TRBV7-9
ASSFSKASGGTDTQY
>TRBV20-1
SAWPGGDGYEQF
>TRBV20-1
SARPPGHPYEQY
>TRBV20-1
SARVPSLNEQF
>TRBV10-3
AISAPRGGSYNEQF
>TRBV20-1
SARDLGTTIYGYT
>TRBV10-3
ATFGTSGGYEQY
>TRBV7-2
ASSFRFGGETQY
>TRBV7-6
ASSLTRKPLEQY
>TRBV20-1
SASGGILNTEAF
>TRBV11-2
ASSLRVSGSEQY
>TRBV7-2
ASTGGKGDEQF
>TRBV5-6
ASSIGTGARGYT
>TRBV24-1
ATSGPTWGFRYEQY
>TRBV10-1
ASSDQRSGLSSYERY
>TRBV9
ASSVDRGFADTQY
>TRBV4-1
ASSRGTGDYGYT
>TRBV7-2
ASSLANPTFSYNEQF
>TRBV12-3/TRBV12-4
ASSLGSQFGTDTQY
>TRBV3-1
ASSQDRGGGNEQF
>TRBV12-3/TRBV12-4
ASSTGRSSYNEQF
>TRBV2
ASSNDGEQY
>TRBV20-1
SATAWRGAYNEQF
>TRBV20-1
SASPLWNEKLF
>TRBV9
ASSVGGDRLSNQLQH
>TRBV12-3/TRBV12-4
ASSFIRANGYT
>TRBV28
ASSNRGTSGSPSYEQY
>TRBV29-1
SVEPGQGNYGYT
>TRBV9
ASSVATGGNEKLF
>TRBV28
ASSLPGNQETQY
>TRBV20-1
SARKSGTYKETQY
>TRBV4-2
ASSQGTPSGRGETQY
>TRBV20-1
SAPSGGITDMQY